Listed here are 18 T cell receptor beta chains from one sample, sequenced in a study of T cells after yellow fever vaccination. TCRdb used MiXCR to reprocess the 5' RACE reads, holding one entry per CDR3 protein. Among over 65,000 distinct CDR3 sequences listed, 13% were seen once. The sample in question was CD8+ T cells not binding an NS4B(214-222) dextramer, sorted from PBMCs, obtained about 20 days after the first yellow fever vaccination. These receptors were collected from a man aged 18-30 years who received the YFV17D yellow fever vaccine.

This clonotype was counted many times. The gene calls are TRBV7-2 and TRBJ1-6; 8 bases are a match to TRBD1. Trimming removed 3 bases from V and 10 bases from J; junction bases left unmatched: 5. Per the germline V gene, CDR1 is SGHTA and CDR2 is FQGNSA. There are 14 residues in the CDR3. This CDR3 reads CASSFGQGASPLHF. The CDR3 coding sequence is TGTGCCAGCAGCTTCGGGCAGGGGGCATCACCCCTCCACTTT.

This clonotype was counted only a few times. This chain links TRBV11-2 with TRBJ2-1; D is perhaps TRBD2 (5 bases). The CDR3 is 14 residues long. V was pared by 6 bases and J by 5 bases, with 14 bases between. Germline CDR1 reads SGHAT; CDR2 reads FQNNGV. CDR3 loop: CASRATDGNNEQFF. For the CDR3, the DNA is TGTGCCAGCAGGGCGACGGACGGGAACAATGAGCAGTTCTTC. The full variable domain, its missing parts supplied by reference TRBV11-2 and TRBJ2-1, is EAGVAQSPRYKIIEKRQSVAFWCNPISGHATLYWYQQILGQGPKLLIQFQNNGVVDDSQLPKDRFSAERLKGVDSTLKIQPAKLEDSAVYLCASRATDGNNEQFFGPGTRLTVL.

This clonotype was detected a few times. This chain uses TRBV5-1 with TRBJ2-3; D call uncertain. The V and J ends lost 3 bases and 0 bases respectively, with 11 bases between them. Germline CDR1 SGHRS, CDR2 YFSETQ. This CDR3 spans 15 amino acids. CDR3 loop: CASSYQRTSTDTQYF. The CDR3 nucleotides read TGCGCCAGCAGCTACCAGCGCACTAGCACAGATACGCAGTATTTT.

This clonotype came up many times. V usage is TRBV7-8 and J usage is TRBJ2-2; no clear D. Germline V lookup: CDR1 SGHVS, CDR2 FQNEAQ. The ends were cut back, 1 base at V and 0 bases at J, with 9 bases in the middle. The CDR3 is made up of 16 amino acids. Here the CDR3 DNA reads TGTGCCAGCAGCTTAGGTCGGAGACCGAACACCGGGGAGCTGTTTTTT. As protein: CASSLGRRPNTGELFF.

This clonotype was counted only a few times. The CDR3 coding sequence is TGCGCCAGCAGCTTTTGGACTGACACAGATACGCAGTATTTT. It specifies CASSFWTDTDTQYF. The chain couples TRBV5-1 to TRBJ2-3, with a weak D call TRBD2 (5 bases). Germline V gene sequence: CDR1 SGHRS, CDR2 YFSETQ. The CDR3 is made up of 14 amino acids. Trimming removed 2 bases from V and 2 bases from J, with 9 bases in between.

This clonotype was observed a few times. This sequence joins TRBV7-8 and TRBJ2-3; D could derive from TRBD1 or TRBD2 (6 bases each). This CDR3 is 15 amino acids long. Trimming stripped 4 bases from V and 0 bases from J, with 11 bases between. Germline CDR1 reads SGHVS; CDR2 reads FQNEAQ. The CDR3 sequence is CASSSWGASTDTQYF. The CDR3 DNA sequence: TGTGCCAGCAGCTCGTGGGGGGCCAGCACAGATACGCAGTATTTT.

This clonotype showed up just a few times. This chain's CDR3 is CASSRGGEETQYF. As DNA, the CDR3 is TGTGCCAGCAGTCGAGGGGGCGAGGAGACCCAGTACTTC. This chain uses TRBV6-1 with TRBJ2-5, with 7 nucleotides matching TRBD1. From germline, CDR1 is MNHNS and CDR2 SASEGT. This CDR3 region has 13 residues. The V gene end was trimmed by 5 bases and the J gene end by 5 bases; junction bases not matched to a gene: 5.

In this sample, this clonotype turned up a few times. The V call is TRBV12-3 or TRBV12-4, the J call TRBJ2-1, with 7 nucleotides matching TRBD1. V was clipped by 5 bases and J by 2 bases; unmatched bases: 9. The CDR3 is 16 amino acids. The DNA of the CDR3 is TGTGCCAGCAGTCACCTCAGGGGGAACACCTACAATGAGCAGTTCTTC. Translating gives CASSHLRGNTYNEQFF.

The rearrangement joins TRBV4-1 to TRBJ2-5; weak D call: TRBD2 (7 bases). The CDR3 sequence is 16 residues long. Germline V gene lookup returns CDR1 MGHRA and CDR2 YSYEKL. V lost 1 base to trimming and J lost 5 bases, with 17 bases between them. The CDR3, as DNA: TGCGCCAGCAGCCAAGGCTGGTCAGAGGGGGGGGAGACCCAGTACTTC. Translating it yields CASSQGWSEGGETQYF.

CDR3 loop: CSVVSGTSPYEQYF. In nucleotides, the CDR3 is TGCAGCGTGGTCTCCGGGACTAGCCCCTACGAGCAGTACTTC. This chain links TRBV29-1 with TRBJ2-7, with 9 bases that match TRBD2. Germline CDR1 and CDR2: SQVTM and ANQGSEA. This CDR3 is 14 amino acids long. The V segment lost 6 bases and the J segment 2 bases; nucleotides outside the gene matches: 8.

The chain employs TRBV5-5 and TRBJ2-3; 12 bases fit TRBD2. This CDR3 has 16 amino acids. CDR1 SGHKS and CDR2 YYEKEE come from the germline V gene (reference sequence). Trimming took 4 bases from V and 5 from J; bases not matched to a gene: 8. The CDR3 bases are TGTGCCAGCAGCGCGGGCGGACTAGCGGGGAGAGATACGCAGTATTTT. The encoded protein is CASSAGGLAGRDTQYF.

This clonotype was counted between two and nine times. This chain joins TRBV6-4 and TRBJ1-5, with unresolved D. The V gene lost 7 bases and the J gene lost 3 bases, with 7 bases spanning the gap. This CDR3 contains 12 residues. Germline loops: CDR1 MRHNA, CDR2 SNTAGT. DNA for the CDR3: TGTGCCAGCACCTTCTACAATCAGCCCCAGCATTTT. It codes for CASTFYNQPQHF.

This sequence joins TRBV4-1 and TRBJ1-1; D not resolved. Germline assignment: CDR1 MGHRA and CDR2 YSYEKL. CDR3 size: 15 residues. The ends were cut back, 0 bases at V and 2 bases at J, with 10 bases in the middle. The CDR3 nucleotides read TGCGCCAGCAGCCAAGAAGGCCTTGGAAACACTGAAGCTTTCTTT. Translated: CASSQEGLGNTEAFF.

V and J are TRBV4-1 and TRBJ2-7, with a possible D match to TRBD1 (7 bases). CDR3 length: 13 amino acids. V lost 1 base and J 6 bases, leaving 10 bases between the germline ends. The germline V gene encodes CDR1 MGHRA and CDR2 YSYEKL. The CDR3 reads CASSQGQGGEQYV. The DNA of the CDR3 is TGCGCCAGCAGCCAAGGGCAGGGGGGCGAGCAGTACGTC.

V is TRBV12-3 or TRBV12-4 and J is TRBJ2-5; tentatively, D is TRBD1 (5 bases). V dropped 7 bases and J dropped 5 bases, with 17 bases sitting between them. The CDR3 sequence is 14 residues long. In nucleotides, the CDR3 is TGTGCCAGCACCCCCCGGACAATGCATGAGACCCAGTACTTC. This gives the protein CASTPRTMHETQYF.

The chain recombines TRBV12-3 or TRBV12-4 with TRBJ2-3; D is possibly TRBD1 or TRBD2 (6 bases each). The CDR3 contains 17 residues. The V end lost 3 bases, the J end lost 5 bases, and 21 bases lay between the germline ends. In DNA, the CDR3 is TGTGCCAGCAGTTTTTGGCCTAGTGGGGGGCCGGAAGATACGCAGTATTTT. It is translated as CASSFWPSGGPEDTQYF.

This clonotype was detected only a few times. The chain links TRBV4-2 to TRBJ1-1; possibly TRBD1 for D (6 bases). V shed 0 bases and J shed 0 bases, with 11 bases lying between them. Germline loops: CDR1 LGHNA, CDR2 YNFKEQ. This CDR3 contains 16 residues. CDR3 amino acids: CASSQDQGPVNTEAFF. In DNA form, the CDR3 reads TGTGCCAGCAGCCAAGATCAGGGGCCTGTGAACACTGAAGCTTTCTTT.

This clonotype has a handful of counts. V is TRBV24-1 and J is TRBJ2-5; D is undetermined. This CDR3 spans 14 amino acids. The germline gives CDR1 KGHDR, CDR2 SFDVKD. V gave up 1 base and J gave up 2 bases, with 7 bases separating them. CDR3 protein: CATSDFSHQETQYF. In DNA form, the CDR3 reads TGTGCCACCAGTGATTTTAGTCATCAAGAGACCCAGTACTTC.